The T cell receptor (beta chain) described here comes from a study of cytomegalovirus exposure and HLA in healthy donors. Study-level points and caveats: Per a prior analysis, the majority of TCR beta V segments were productive roughly 87% or roughly 30% of the time. The authors confirmed in vitro that three CMV-associated chains were specific for CMV antigens. Per a later analysis, HLA-associated TCR beta chains showed more clonal expansion than other, equally common TCR beta chains.

The PCR used 60 Vbeta and 13 Jbeta primers. This table comes from immunoSEQ multiplex PCR, and its TCRdb copy is limited to in-frame clones, with some not included. The table includes about 94,000 clones, about four fifths detected once. This CDR3 comprises 13 residues. Germline CDR1 reads WNHNN; CDR2 reads SYGVQD (reference sequence). Trimming pared 10 bases from V and 6 bases from J, leaving 18 bases between. This clone has more than one count but fewer than ten. The antigen remains undetermined. This rearrangement joins TRBV10-1 to TRBJ1-2; D call uncertain. The sequence was collected from a human donor in good health. Input material: PBMCs. Here the CDR3 DNA reads TGCGCCACCGTATGGGCCCACTCCGATGGCTACACCTTC. This translates into CATVWAHSDGYTF.